These 7 T cell receptor beta chains share one sample of origin, sequenced in a study of T cell responses to AZD1222 COVID-19 vaccine. Libraries were prepared by immunoSEQ multiplex PCR; TCRdb keeps only in-frame clonotypes and omits some of them. The table shows over 100,000 clones, with around 90% occurring only once. Sequenced here: peripheral blood, sampled 28 days after the second AZD1222 dose. The source of these receptors is an adult who received the AZD1222 COVID-19 vaccine.

The chain recombines TRBV11-3 with TRBJ2-1; D could derive from TRBD1 or TRBD2 (5 bases each). Between the trimmed V and J ends, which lost 1 base and 6 bases, there was a span of 13 bases. The CDR3 is 15 residues long. The germline V gene has CDR1 SGHNT and CDR2 YENEEA. CDR3 DNA sequence: TGTGCCAGCAGCTTAGCAACGGGACCGGCCAATGAGCAGTTCTTC. Translating gives CASSLATGPANEQFF.

The rearrangement links TRBV7-2 to TRBJ1-6; D gene ambiguous. The CDR3 extends over 18 amino acids. Germline lookup yields CDR1 SGHTA and CDR2 FQGNSA. Deletions cut 1 base from V and 0 bases from J, with 13 bases between. As DNA, the CDR3 is TGTGCCAGCAGCTTAGTTTACAGAAGGAGCTCCTATAATTCACCCCTCCACTTT. This gives the protein CASSLVYRRSSYNSPLHF.

The chain links TRBV6-2 or TRBV6-3 to TRBJ1-2, with a tentative D call TRBD1 (5 bases). The CDR3 spans 14 residues. Per germline, CDR1 MNHEY and CDR2 SVGEGT. Trimming shortened V by 5 bases and J by 3 bases, and 13 bases separated the two germline ends. The CDR3 nucleotides are TGTGCCAGCAGTCGAGGGGTTGGCGACTATGGCTACACCTTC. Translating it yields CASSRGVGDYGYTF.

V and J are TRBV7-2 and TRBJ2-1, with 8 nucleotides matching TRBD1. The CDR3 loop spans 14 amino acids. Germline values: CDR1 SGHTA, CDR2 FQGNSA. The V and J ends lost 4 bases and 7 bases, in that order; junction bases with no gene match: 6. In DNA, the CDR3 is TGTGCCAGCAGCTCGAGGACAGGGTGGAATGAGCAGTTCTTC. This gives the protein CASSSRTGWNEQFF.

This clone turned up a few times. The rearrangement uses TRBV6-5 and TRBJ2-2; D gene ambiguous. Germline V CDR1 and CDR2: MNHEY, SVGAGI. The CDR3 is 13 residues long. Deletions cut 6 bases from V and 6 bases from J, with 11 bases between. In DNA form, the CDR3 reads TGTGCCAGCAGCCGCCCAATTGCCGGGGAGCTGTTTTTT. Translation gives CASSRPIAGELFF.

The genes are TRBV20-1 and TRBJ2-7; 9 nucleotides match TRBD1. Germline-derived CDR1 and CDR2 are DFQATT and SNEGSKA (reference sequence). V lost 3 bases, J lost 1 base, and 4 bases stayed unmatched. The CDR3 loop spans 14 amino acids. CDR3 sequence (DNA): TGCAGTGCTAGTTATGGGACAGGGTCCTACGAGCAGTACTTC. Encoded protein: CSASYGTGSYEQYF.

This clone was detected a few times. The J gene is TRBJ1-1, the V gene TRBV7-2, with D tentatively TRBD1 (6 bases). V lost 5 bases and J 10 bases, leaving 11 bases between the germline ends. Germline V lookup: CDR1 SGHTA, CDR2 FQGNSA. The CDR3 is made up of 11 amino acids. The CDR3 sequence is CASSATGSAFF. DNA for the CDR3: TGTGCCAGCAGCGCCACAGGGTCAGCTTTCTTT.